The 9 T cell receptor beta chains listed next were all sequenced from one sample in a study of human T cells and chemical hapten exposure. MiXCR, applied by TCRdb to the RACE reads, yields one record per CDR3 protein. The table shows about 56,000 distinct CDR3 sequences, with 7.5% to 10% occurring only once. Time point described: patch test 1, 2 weeks after DPC sensitization. Treatment meaning: therapeutic diphenylcyclopropenone sensitization with weekly scalp DPC. The material was whole blood, obtained in connection with sensitization to the hapten diphenylcyclopropenone (DPC). All receptors derive from a woman in her thirties or forties with alopecia areata. Some clones in this sample may be carry-over from other donors' samples.

To note about this clonotype: This clone may be a read error of a much larger clone one base away. The gene calls are TRBV6-1 and TRBJ1-2, with unresolved D. The CDR3 runs 15 residues. CDR1 and CDR2 from the germline V gene are MNHNS and SASEGT. The CDR3 region has the DNA TGTACCAGCACCTTCGGAGGGAACGGTTACTATGGCTACACCTTC. It translates to CTSTFGGNGYYGYTF.

This clonotype was recorded at least ten times. The chain is built from TRBV20-1 and TRBJ2-7; weak D call: TRBD2 (5 bases). V was trimmed by 3 bases and J by 7 bases, leaving 22 bases between them. The CDR3 loop spans 15 amino acids. Germline assignment: CDR1 DFQATT and CDR2 SNEGSKA (reference sequence). The CDR3 DNA reads as TGCAGTGCTAGGGCCTTAGGGATCGGGGAAAAGGAGCAGTACTTC. It codes for CSARALGIGEKEQYF.

This clonotype was seen a few times. The chain has TRBV29-1 and TRBJ1-2, with TRBD1 identical over 9 bases. The trim removed 6 bases at V and 8 bases at J, leaving 10 bases unmatched. Germline V gene data show CDR1 as SQVTM and CDR2 as ANQGSEA. This CDR3 has 13 amino acids. CDR3 protein: CSVSTGGSEGYTF. CDR3 DNA: TGCAGCGTCTCGACAGGGGGTTCGGAGGGCTACACCTTC.

This clonotype has ten or more counts. The rearrangement links TRBV3-1 to TRBJ1-5; D is unclear. Germline CDR1 LGHDT, CDR2 YNNKEL (reference sequence). V was trimmed by 4 bases and J by 4 bases, leaving 5 bases between them. The CDR3 contains 12 residues. DNA for the CDR3: TGTGCCAGCAGCCGCTTGAATCAGCCCCAGCATTTT. Translated: CASSRLNQPQHF.

The chain has TRBV4-2 and TRBJ2-7; unclear D gene. The CDR3 totals 16 residues. The V gene's germline CDR1 is LGHNA and CDR2 YNFKEQ. Trimming took 4 bases from V and 1 from J, leaving 17 bases between them. In DNA, the CDR3 is TGTGCCAGCAGCCCCAAAAAAACCCCAATTTCCTACGAGCAGTACTTC. It is translated as CASSPKKTPISYEQYF.

This clonotype was recorded many times. The V and J genes are TRBV3-1 and TRBJ1-1; D not resolved. Per the germline V gene, CDR1 is LGHDT and CDR2 is YNNKEL (reference sequence). Trimming took 1 base from V and 7 from J, leaving 7 bases between them. CDR3 length: 12 residues. The CDR3 DNA reads as TGTGCCAGCAGCCAAGTTAGGGATGAAGCTTTCTTT. Translating gives CASSQVRDEAFF.

This clonotype was picked up a small number of times. CDR3 sequence: CSVEGAQGTGELFF. In DNA form, the CDR3 reads TGCAGCGTTGAGGGAGCGCAGGGGACCGGGGAGCTGTTTTTT. This chain joins TRBV29-1 and TRBJ2-2; D is possibly TRBD1 (6 bases). The CDR3 is 14 amino acids. The germline V and J ends were trimmed by 3 bases and 5 bases, with 13 bases remaining between them. The germline CDR1 and CDR2 sequences are SQVTM and ANQGSEA.

This clonotype is judged medium-sized. The chain couples TRBV27 to TRBJ2-6; D gene unclear. The CDR3 loop spans 16 amino acids. Germline lookup yields CDR1 MNHEY and CDR2 SMNVEV (reference sequence). V was clipped by 5 bases and J by 1 base, with 12 bases between them. CDR3 DNA: TGTGCCAGCAGTCCTAGGACGTTTTCTGGGGCCAACGTCCTGACTTTC. Protein sequence: CASSPRTFSGANVLTF.

The chain links TRBV3-1 to TRBJ2-5; TRBD1 is a possible D gene (6 bases). The CDR3 sequence is 16 residues long. CDR1 is LGHDT and CDR2 is YNNKEL in the germline V gene (reference sequence). The germline V and J ends were trimmed by 2 bases and 7 bases, with 20 bases remaining between them. In DNA, the CDR3 is TGTGCCAGCAGCCAACGTCGATCAGGGGCGACCGTGACCCAGTACTTC. It translates to CASSQRRSGATVTQYF.